The entry that follows covers one TCR beta chain sequence. Its specificity is unknown. Naive CD8 populations comprised CD45RO-negative cells positively selected for CCR7, excluding terminally differentiated effector memory CD45RA+ cells. TCRdb's table, derived via immunoSEQ multiplex PCR, lists solely in-frame clones and lacks some. The sample lists some 2.1 million clones, less than 95% seen once, with about 1.1% in the top ten. The data were taken from a study of shared clonotypes between healthy human individuals. Study-wide findings and caveats: As a rule, naive subsets had a larger estimated richness than memory subsets. Only blood underwent sampling, and tissue repertoires likely differ.

Germline-derived CDR1 and CDR2 are SNHLY and FYNNEI. The CDR3 runs to 13 residues. Deletions cut 7 bases from V and 5 bases from J, with 15 bases between. The sample taken for sequencing was naive CD8+ T cells sorted from blood. This receptor was obtained from a man between 18 and 35 years old in good health. J is TRBJ2-7 and V is TRBV2; a weak D match, TRBD2 (5 bases). The CDR3 coding sequence is TGTGCCAGCAACCCCGGGGAAGGCAACGAGCAGTACTTC. It specifies CASNPGEGNEQYF.